Presented here are 9 T cell receptor beta chains from one specimen sequenced in a study of CD8 T cells in ankylosing spondylitis. TCRdb recomputed calls from the 5' RACE reads with MiXCR, one row per CDR3 protein. The table shows 150,000 to 200,000 distinct CDR3 sequences, with approximately 10% occurring only once. Sample: blood, either unsorted or a sorted T cell fraction (not recorded which). The receptors stem from a male donor with ankylosing spondylitis or in good health (not recorded which).

This clonotype was recorded at least ten times. V gene TRBV5-1 combines with J gene TRBJ2-3; 8 nucleotides match TRBD1. J gave up 2 bases and V 4 bases, and 9 bases lay outside the gene matches. The CDR3 sequence is 16 residues long. In germline, CDR1 is SGHRS, CDR2 YFSETQ. The CDR3 spells CASSRSTGDFTDTQYF. The CDR3 DNA follows: TGCGCCAGCAGCCGCTCGACAGGGGACTTCACAGATACGCAGTATTTT.

This clonotype was observed many times. The rearrangement uses TRBV27 and TRBJ2-1; 12 positions agree with TRBD2. The germline V gene encodes CDR1 MNHEY and CDR2 SMNVEV (reference sequence). This CDR3 is built from 15 residues. The J segment lost 7 bases and the V segment lost 6 bases, leaving 7 bases of the junction unmatched. In DNA form, the CDR3 reads TGTGCCAGCAGCCTGACTAGCGGGAGTATGAATGAGCAGTTCTTC. Its protein product is CASSLTSGSMNEQFF.

This clonotype has a count of ten or more. This chain links TRBV10-3 with TRBJ2-3; TRBD2 matches at 9 bases. The CDR3 has 18 amino acids. Per the germline V gene, CDR1 is ENHRY and CDR2 is SYGVKD. J lost 0 bases, V lost 6 bases, and 13 bases had no gene match. CDR3 loop: CAISPGSGRSLSTDTQYF. DNA of the CDR3: TGTGCCATCAGCCCAGGCAGCGGGAGGTCTCTCAGCACAGATACGCAGTATTTT.

This clonotype was counted ten times or more. This sequence joins TRBV7-8 and TRBJ1-4; 8 bases map to TRBD1. The length of the CDR3 is 13 residues. The V and J ends lost 3 bases and 10 bases, in that order; junction bases with no gene match: 4. CDR1 SGHVS and CDR2 FQNEAQ come from the germline V gene. This CDR3 is CASSLDREGKLFF. In DNA form, the CDR3 reads TGTGCCAGCAGCTTGGACAGGGAAGGAAAACTGTTTTTT. Combining the CDR3 with reference TRBV7-8 and TRBJ1-4 gives the whole variable domain GAGVSQSPRYKVAKRGQDVALRCDPISGHVSLFWYQQALGQGPEFLTYFQNEAQLDKSGLPSDRFFAERPEGSVSTLKIQRTQQEDSAVYLCASSLDREGKLFFGSGTQLSVL.

The chain combines TRBV11-3 with TRBJ1-3; D ambiguous. From germline, CDR1 is SGHNT and CDR2 YENEEA. The CDR3 is 16 amino acids. The V gene lost 5 bases and the J gene lost 0 bases, with 14 bases spanning the gap. DNA for the CDR3: TGTGCCAGCAGCACTGGCGGGCCCAACTCTGGAAACACCATATATTTT. The encoded protein is CASSTGGPNSGNTIYF.

The sample holds many counts of this clonotype. V usage is TRBV2 and J usage is TRBJ2-2, with a tentative D call TRBD1 (5 bases). Trimming took off 11 bases at V and 0 bases at J, with 13 bases between the two ends. The CDR3 sequence is 14 residues long. In germline, CDR1 is SNHLY, CDR2 FYNNEI. The CDR3 here is CAGRGHANTGELFF. The CDR3, as DNA: TGTGCCGGTAGGGGTCATGCGAACACCGGGGAGCTGTTTTTT.

The table lists this clonotype with a few counts. The genes are TRBV27 and TRBJ2-4; 9 nucleotides agree with TRBD1. V trimming: 5 bases; J trimming: 7 bases; junction bases outside the gene matches: 15. CDR1 MNHEY and CDR2 SMNVEV come from the germline V gene (reference sequence). This CDR3 has 17 residues. The CDR3 is CASSSKATRTGENIQYF. The CDR3 region has the DNA TGTGCCAGCAGTAGTAAGGCTACAAGGACAGGGGAGAACATTCAGTACTTC.

This clonotype was observed at least ten times. V and J are TRBV29-1 and TRBJ2-7, with 12 bases fitting TRBD1. This CDR3 comprises 17 residues. Germline CDR1 and CDR2: SQVTM and ANQGSEA. The junction had 10 bases not matched to a gene; V was cut back by 1 base and J by 3 bases. In DNA, the CDR3 is TGCAGCGTTGAAGCGGTGGCGGGACAGGGGGCGATCTACGAGCAGTACTTC. This translates into CSVEAVAGQGAIYEQYF.

The sample holds a few counts of this clonotype. The chain combines TRBV10-3 with TRBJ2-4, with TRBD1 matching over 10 bases. CDR1 is ENHRY and CDR2 is SYGVKD in the germline V gene. CDR3 length: 20 amino acids. The junction had 18 bases not matched to a gene; V was cut back by 6 bases and J by 1 base. The DNA of the CDR3 is TGTGCCATCAGCACAACTTCGGGACAGGGGTACCCTGGGGCCAAAAACATTCAGTACTTC. It specifies CAISTTSGQGYPGAKNIQYF.